The source of this TCR beta chain is a study of glioma-infiltrating T cells after dendritic cell vaccination (TCRdb year 2016). A note on the overall study: A cohort of 15 glioblastoma patients from Phase I and II dendritic cell vaccination trials was included, of whom 9 were newly diagnosed and 6 had recurrent disease. Three intradermal dendritic cell vaccine injections were administered to patients at biweekly intervals in the arm below the axilla. Survival after dendritic cell vaccination was correlated with TCR sequencing metrics such as TIL content and the overlap between tumor and blood repertoires. To make the vaccine, monocyte-derived dendritic cells were cultured for about seven days with IL-4 and GM-CSF and then pulsed overnight with autologous tumor lysate. Patients received autologous tumor lysate-pulsed dendritic cell vaccination between about 2003 and 2012. In glioblastoma patients vaccinated with dendritic cells, deep sequencing of TCR beta CDR3 regions served to measure tumor-infiltrating lymphocyte content and to compare repertoires between tumor and blood. The investigation overall reported the following: No direct relationship between TCR clonality and survival was found, suggesting a diverse polyclonal response may matter. Higher estimated pretreatment TIL content predicted longer time to progression and overall survival after dendritic cell vaccination. The cohort was small and heterogeneous, only a few patients had full blood and tumor sets, and even fewer had initial-recurrent tumor pairs. The response model built on TCR overlap across three groups was characterized as speculative, with prospective validation still needed.

Its CDR3 holds 13 amino acids, cysteine through phenylalanine. Only the CDR3 portion is preserved as DNA: 39 bases, with reading frame beginning at the first base. V loses 6 bases of germline sequence and J loses 5 bases, and the interval between the two ends is 13 bases. The germline V gene provides CDR1 MDHEN and CDR2 SYDVKM. Regarding this clone: Its antigen has not been determined. Per-base quality was not reported, and no clone a single base away is much larger than it.

The immunoSEQ assay amplified TCRB CDR3 regions from around 2.1 micrograms of genomic DNA, or from all available DNA when less than that amount was available. The multiplex PCR employed 60 forward primers targeting TCR V beta segments and 13 reverse primers targeting J beta segments. Synthetic control templates were spiked into each sample at limiting dilution to estimate reads per starting template. Reads of 87 bp were generated by sequencing on the Illumina HiSeq System. The authors processed their data as follows. PCR and sequencing errors were removed by a nearest neighbor algorithm that merged closely related sequences. TCR overlap was measured as the percentage of unique tumor TCR beta sequences that were also present in the peripheral blood of the same patient. TCRdb's version of the immuneACCESS table is confined to in-frame rearrangements and falls short of the full clone set. An unresolved V gene accounts for under half of the shortfall where checked; the remainder is of unknown origin. The V and J calls and clone size come from that table; D and trimming were worked out from the DNA. In all, the sample holds 80,000 to 100,000 clones, and about four fifths of those were seen once. Nearly 6% of the sample is taken by the ten largest.

To be selected, patients needed enough residual fresh-frozen tumor tissue and more than two years of available survival data. Although molecular status otherwise differed among the glioblastoma patients, no patient had an isocitrate dehydrogenase mutation. PBMC were collected before vaccination, two weeks after the third vaccination, and at tumor progression if progression occurred. Genomic DNA was extracted with the Qiagen DNeasy Blood extraction Kit. The sequence derives from a human donor with glioblastoma. Sample: blood, taken before dendritic cell vaccination. The rearranged chain carries TRBV28 and TRBJ1-1; too little of a D gene remains to name it. The CDR3 protein: CASRTTGKTEAFF. The sequence in DNA is TGTGCCAGCAGGACCACCGGGAAGACTGAAGCTTTCTTT.